This record covers a single T cell receptor (beta chain). The antigen is undetermined. The data were obtained in a study of memory CD4+ T cells and cytomegalovirus serostatus. General study points: About 40% of the roughly 160 known CMV-associated TCRbeta sequences appeared in CD4+ memory.

TCRdb's table, derived via immunoSEQ multiplex PCR, lists solely in-frame clones and lacks some. The data hold over 75,000 clones, with about 80% observed a single time. Single viable CD3+CD4+CD8-CD45RO+ cells were sorted as the memory CD4+ T cells. CMV serostatus came from serum IgG against pp150, pp28, p38, p52. The V gene lost 1 base and the J gene lost 8 bases, with 16 bases spanning the gap. Germline V gene data show CDR1 as SGHRS and CDR2 as YFSETQ. The CDR3 spans 15 residues. Sequencing used memory CD4+ T cells from blood. This sequence originates from an adult in good health and CMV-seropositive. This chain links TRBV5-1 with TRBJ1-3; TRBD1 is a possible D gene (6 bases). In DNA, the CDR3 is TGCGCCAGCAGCTTGACGGGGGGCGTTCAGGACACCATATATTTT. The encoded protein is CASSLTGGVQDTIYF. Full variable domain (rest looked up from reference TRBV5-1 and TRBJ1-3): KAGVTQTPRYLIKTRGQQVTLSCSPISGHRSVSWYQQTPGQGLQFLFEYFSETQRNKGNFPGRFSGRQFSNSRSEMNVSTLELGDSALYLCASSLTGGVQDTIYFGEGSWLTVV.